These T cell receptor beta chains were read from a single sample in a study of blood T cell repertoires in COVID-19. Sequencing used immunoSEQ multiplex PCR; TCRdb keeps in-frame clones, though not all of them. The profile shows around 100,000 clones, approximately 80% of them singletons. The sample was peripheral blood. The source is a human donor in a cohort sampled during active COVID-19. Each CDR3 is given without its conserved first and last residue. Each record gives: J gene, V gene, CDR3 protein.

TRBJ2-1,TRBV28,ASSLSGRASAAYNEQF
TRBJ2-5,TRBV6-5,ASRTFGQGERTQY
TRBJ2-7,TRBV4-1,ASSQTGLYYEQY
TRBJ2-6,TRBV6-6,ASSYGQGSGANVLT
TRBJ1-4,TRBV5-4,ASIPPLGRETNEKLF
TRBJ2-7,TRBV6-5,ASSYSKLAENYEQY
TRBJ1-1,TRBV19,ATATERNTEAF
TRBJ1-1,TRBV5-1,ASGTGGAGTEAF
TRBJ2-7,TRBV19,ASSPRGGSAHSTYEQY
TRBJ2-7,TRBV2,ASSRTSGTGEQY
TRBJ2-2,TRBV19,ASSEQGRSGELF
TRBJ2-4,TRBV5-1,ASRASGELAKNIQY
TRBJ2-3,TRBV3-1/TRBV3-2,ASSPSSGRPSRDTQY
TRBJ1-5,TRBV7-2,ASSPPSQPQH
TRBJ2-1,TRBV6-5,ASSYEHQTYNEQF
TRBJ2-2,TRBV28,ASRGYRRGELF
TRBJ2-1,TRBV27,ASSLRTGGSNEQF
TRBJ1-1,TRBV19,ASSPGGGGFTEAF
TRBJ1-1,TRBV5-1,ASSPTGWTEAF
TRBJ2-5,TRBV6-4,ASSDRAQGTQY
TRBJ1-4,TRBV5-1,ASSGQGRSANEKLF
TRBJ2-7,TRBV15,ATSRDRRLASSYEQY
TRBJ2-7,TRBV6-5,ASSYSVRGYEQY
TRBJ1-2,TRBV2,ASSDTGGYGYT
TRBJ1-2,TRBV7-6,ASSYGDRGAYGYT
TRBJ1-1,TRBV14,ASSSGTLNTEAF